This T cell receptor (beta chain) was obtained from a study of cytotoxic CD8 clonotypes in ibrutinib-treated CLL. Assay: immunoSEQ multiplex PCR; the TCRdb copy retains only in-frame clones and omits some. The table includes hundreds of thousands of clones, under 80% detected once. Germline V CDR1 and CDR2: SEHNR, FQNEAQ (reference sequence). This CDR3 contains 9 residues. The V end was cut by 8 bases, the J end by 7 bases, with 3 bases between. As for this clone: Antigen unknown.

Notes on the study in general: Clonality was elevated at ibrutinib response and had returned toward baseline at progression.

The sequencing used PBMCs, collected after 24 months of ibrutinib treatment. The clonotype originates from a human donor with chronic lymphocytic leukemia. This chain connects TRBV7-9 to TRBJ1-3; no reliable D call. The CDR3: CASHNTIYF. In nucleotides, the CDR3 is TGTGCCAGCCATAACACCATATATTTT.